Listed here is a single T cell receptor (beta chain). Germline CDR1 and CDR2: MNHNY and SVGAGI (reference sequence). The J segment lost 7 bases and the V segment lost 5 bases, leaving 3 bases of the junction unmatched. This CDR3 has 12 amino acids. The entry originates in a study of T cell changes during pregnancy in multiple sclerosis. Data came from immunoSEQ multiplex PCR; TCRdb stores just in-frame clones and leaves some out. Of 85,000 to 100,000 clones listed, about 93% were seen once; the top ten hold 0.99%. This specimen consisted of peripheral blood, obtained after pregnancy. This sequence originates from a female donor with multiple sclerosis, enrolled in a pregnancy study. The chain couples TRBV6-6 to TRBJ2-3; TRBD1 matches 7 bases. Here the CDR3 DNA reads TGTGCCAGCAGTCGACAGGGACATACGCAGTATTTT. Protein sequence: CASSRQGHTQYF.